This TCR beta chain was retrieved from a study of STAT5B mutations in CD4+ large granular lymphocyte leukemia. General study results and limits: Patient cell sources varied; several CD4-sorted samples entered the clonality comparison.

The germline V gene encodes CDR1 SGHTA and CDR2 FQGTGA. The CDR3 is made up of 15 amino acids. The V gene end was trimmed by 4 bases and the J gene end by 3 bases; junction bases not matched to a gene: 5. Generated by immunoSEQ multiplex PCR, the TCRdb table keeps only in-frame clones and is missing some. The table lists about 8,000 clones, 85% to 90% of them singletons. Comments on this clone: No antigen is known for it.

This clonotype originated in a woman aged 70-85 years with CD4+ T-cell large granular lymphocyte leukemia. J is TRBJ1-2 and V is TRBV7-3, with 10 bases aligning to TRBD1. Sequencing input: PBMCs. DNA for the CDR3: TGTGCCAGCAGCTCGTCCGGGACAGGGGACTATGGCTACACCTTC. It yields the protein CASSSSGTGDYGYTF.